This T cell receptor beta chain originates from a study of T cells in localized non-small cell lung cancer. The protocol was immunoSEQ multiplex PCR, while the TCRdb copy is restricted to in-frame clones and leaves out a portion. The sample lists around 1,600 clones; 25% to 30% were seen once. CDR1 MNHNS and CDR2 SASEGT come from the germline V gene. The junction had 3 bases not matched to a gene; V was cut back by 0 bases and J by 4 bases. The CDR3 contains 15 residues. This specimen was normal lung tissue next to the tumor, taken before any cancer treatment. This clonotype originated in a man aged 35-69 years with stage I lung adenocarcinoma. The chain employs TRBV6-1 and TRBJ2-3; 8 nucleotides agree with TRBD2. The CDR3 here is CASSEASGSPDTQYF. For the CDR3, the DNA is TGTGCCAGCAGTGAAGCGAGCGGGAGCCCAGATACGCAGTATTTT.